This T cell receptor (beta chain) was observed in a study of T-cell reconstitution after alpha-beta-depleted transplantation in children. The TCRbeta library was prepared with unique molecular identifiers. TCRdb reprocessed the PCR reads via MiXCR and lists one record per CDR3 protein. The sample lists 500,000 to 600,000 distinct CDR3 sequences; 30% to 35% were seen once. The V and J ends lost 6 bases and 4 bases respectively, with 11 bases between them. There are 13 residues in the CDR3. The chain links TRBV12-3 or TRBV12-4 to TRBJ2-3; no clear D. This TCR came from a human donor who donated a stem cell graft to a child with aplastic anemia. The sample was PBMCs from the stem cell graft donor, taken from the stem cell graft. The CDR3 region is CASSPYQADTQYF. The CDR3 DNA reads TGTGCCAGCAGCCCCTACCAGGCAGATACGCAGTATTTT.